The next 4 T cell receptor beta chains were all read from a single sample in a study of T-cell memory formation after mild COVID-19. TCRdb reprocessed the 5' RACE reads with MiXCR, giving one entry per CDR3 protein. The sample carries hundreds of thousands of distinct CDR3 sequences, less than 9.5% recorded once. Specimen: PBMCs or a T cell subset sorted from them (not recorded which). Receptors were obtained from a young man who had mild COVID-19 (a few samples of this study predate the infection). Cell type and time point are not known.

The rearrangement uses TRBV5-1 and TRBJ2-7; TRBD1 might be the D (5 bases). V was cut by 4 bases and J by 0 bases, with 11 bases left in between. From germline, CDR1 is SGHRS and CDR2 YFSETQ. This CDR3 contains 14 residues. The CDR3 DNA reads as TGCGCCAGCAGCCGACAGCCCGACTCCTACGAGCAGTACTTC. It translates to CASSRQPDSYEQYF. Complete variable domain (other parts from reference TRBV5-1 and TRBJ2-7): KAGVTQTPRYLIKTRGQQVTLSCSPISGHRSVSWYQQTPGQGLQFLFEYFSETQRNKGNFPGRFSGRQFSNSRSEMNVSTLELGDSALYLCASSRQPDSYEQYFGPGTRLTVT.

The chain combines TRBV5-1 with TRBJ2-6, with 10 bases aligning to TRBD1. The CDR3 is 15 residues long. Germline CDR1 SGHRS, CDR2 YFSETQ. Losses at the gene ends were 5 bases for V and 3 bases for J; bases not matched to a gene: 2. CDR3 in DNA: TGCGCCAGCAGGACAGGGGGCAGTGGGGCCAACGTCCTGACTTTC. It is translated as CASRTGGSGANVLTF.

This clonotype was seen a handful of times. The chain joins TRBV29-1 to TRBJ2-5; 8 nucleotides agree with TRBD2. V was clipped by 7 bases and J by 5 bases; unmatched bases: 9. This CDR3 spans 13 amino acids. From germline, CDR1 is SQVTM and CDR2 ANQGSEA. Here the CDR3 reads CSAQRGLGETQYF. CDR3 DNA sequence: TGCAGCGCCCAAAGGGGACTAGGGGAGACCCAGTACTTC.

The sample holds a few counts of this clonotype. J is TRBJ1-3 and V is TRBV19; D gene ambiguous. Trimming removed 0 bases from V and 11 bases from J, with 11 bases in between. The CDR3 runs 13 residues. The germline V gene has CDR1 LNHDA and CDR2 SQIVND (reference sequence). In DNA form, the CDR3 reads TGTGCCAGTAGTATAGAACGGCGCCAGCCCATATATTTT. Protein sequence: CASSIERRQPIYF.